The T cell receptor beta chain described here comes from a study of shared clonotypes between healthy human individuals. In the study's own analysis: Filtering of immunoSEQ junctional sequences could not match full-length read filtering. The table came from immunoSEQ multiplex PCR; TCRdb's copy has only in-frame clones and leaves some out. V, J and clone size were drawn from that table, and D and trimming were deduced from the DNA. The table has roughly 850,000 clones, around 96% seen once. Naive CD8 cells were CD45RO-negative, positively selected for CCR7, excluding terminally differentiated effector memory CD45RA+ cells. This clone was seen a single time. Losses at the gene ends were 7 bases for V and 4 bases for J; bases not matched to a gene: 6. Germline V CDR1 and CDR2: MNHNS, SASEGT. CDR3 length: 13 amino acids.

This receptor was identified in a man aged 25-45 years in good health. Sequencing used naive CD8+ T cells sorted from blood. The chain combines TRBV6-1 with TRBJ1-2; 7 bases match TRBD1. The CDR3 region has the DNA TGTGCCAGCATTGGGACAGTCTTCTATGGCTACACCTTC. Amino acid sequence: CASIGTVFYGYTF.